Below are 7 T cell receptor beta chains sequenced from a single sample in a study of blood T cell repertoires in COVID-19. Profiled with immunoSEQ multiplex PCR; TCRdb holds only in-frame clones, not every one. The sample consists of over 75,000 clones, about 79% of them appearing once. Material for sequencing was peripheral blood. All receptors derive from a woman between 45 and 65 years old with acute or convalescent COVID-19.

The rearrangement uses TRBV7-6 and TRBJ1-4; D possibly corresponds to TRBD1 (5 bases). CDR1 and CDR2 (germline): SGHVS, FNYEAQ. The V end lost 0 bases, the J end lost 12 bases, and 11 bases lay between the germline ends. The CDR3 loop spans 13 amino acids. DNA for the CDR3: TGTGCCAGCAGCTTAGCACCAGGGTTGGAACTGTTTTTT. Its translation is CASSLAPGLELFF.

This clone was recorded only once. The chain combines TRBV6-1 with TRBJ1-6; D unclear. The CDR3 totals 15 residues. Trimming pared 3 bases from V and 8 bases from J, leaving 14 bases between. In germline, CDR1 is MNHNS, CDR2 SASEGT. The CDR3 bases are TGTGCCAGCAGTGAGAACCTAATCGGGGATTCACCCCTCCACTTT. It specifies CASSENLIGDSPLHF.

The chain uses TRBV9 and TRBJ1-3; TRBD1 aligns across 9 bases. The V segment lost 4 bases and the J segment 0 bases; nucleotides outside the gene matches: 5. Germline V CDR1 and CDR2: SGDLS, YYNGEE. The CDR3 contains 16 residues. CDR3 sequence: CASSTQTGGSGNTIYF. The DNA for the CDR3 is TGTGCCAGCAGCACACAGACAGGGGGCTCTGGAAACACCATATATTTT.

The V and J genes are TRBV2 and TRBJ1-3; 8 bases agree with TRBD1. The CDR3 consists of 13 residues. Germline V CDR1 and CDR2: SNHLY, FYNNEI. V shed 6 bases and J 4 bases; nucleotides not matched to a gene: 2. CDR3 DNA sequence: TGTGCCAGCAGCCGGGACAGGGGAAACACCATATATTTT. Translating gives CASSRDRGNTIYF. Filled out from reference TRBV2 and TRBJ1-3, the complete variable domain reads EPEVTQTPSHQVTQMGQEVILRCVPISNHLYFYWYRQILGQKVEFLVSFYNNEISEKSEIFDDQFSVERPDGSNFTLKIRSTKLEDSAMYFCASSRDRGNTIYFGEGSWLTVV.

The V and J genes are TRBV5-1 and TRBJ2-5; D ambiguous. The ends were cut back, 3 bases at V and 4 bases at J, with 4 bases in the middle. CDR1 and CDR2 (germline): SGHRS, YFSETQ. The CDR3 contains 11 residues. The CDR3 sequence is CASSSGETQYF. In nucleotides, the CDR3 is TGCGCCAGCAGCTCGGGAGAGACCCAGTACTTC.

This clone showed up just a few times. The chain carries TRBV9 and TRBJ1-2; D remains unclear. Germline CDR1 and CDR2: SGDLS and YYNGEE. V lost 4 bases and J 8 bases, leaving 9 bases between the germline ends. The CDR3 sequence is 11 residues long. Here the CDR3 reads CASSRGGGYTF. Written as DNA, the CDR3 is TGTGCCAGCAGCCGGGGAGGGGGCTACACCTTC.

The J gene is TRBJ2-1, the V gene TRBV18; 9 positions match TRBD2. After removal of 5 bases from V and 6 bases from J, the junction contained 2 bases not matched to a gene. The germline V gene encodes CDR1 KGHSH and CDR2 LQKENI. The CDR3 covers 13 residues. The CDR3: CASSSTSGNEQFF. DNA of the CDR3: TGTGCCAGCTCATCGACTAGCGGCAATGAGCAGTTCTTC.